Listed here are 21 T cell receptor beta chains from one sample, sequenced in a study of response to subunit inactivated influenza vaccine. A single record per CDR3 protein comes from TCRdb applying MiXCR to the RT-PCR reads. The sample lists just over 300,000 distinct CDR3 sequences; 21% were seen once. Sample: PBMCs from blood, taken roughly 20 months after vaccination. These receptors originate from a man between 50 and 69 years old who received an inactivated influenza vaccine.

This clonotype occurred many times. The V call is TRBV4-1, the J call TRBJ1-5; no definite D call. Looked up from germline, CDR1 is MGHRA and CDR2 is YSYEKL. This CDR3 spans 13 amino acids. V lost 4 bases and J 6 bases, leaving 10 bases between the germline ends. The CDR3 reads CASSRTNFQPQHF. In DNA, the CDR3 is TGCGCCAGCAGCCGAACCAATTTTCAGCCCCAGCATTTT.

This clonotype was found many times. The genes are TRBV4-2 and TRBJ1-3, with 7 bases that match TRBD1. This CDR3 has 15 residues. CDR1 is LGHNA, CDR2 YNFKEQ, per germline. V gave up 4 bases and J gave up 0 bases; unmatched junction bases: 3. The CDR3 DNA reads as TGTGCCAGCAGCCGAACAGGGGTCTCTGGAAACACCATATATTTT. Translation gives CASSRTGVSGNTIYF.

The CDR3 region has the DNA TGTGCCAGCAGGCCGAACCTCGGGACTGCGAACACCGGGGAGCTGTTTTTT. It codes for CASRPNLGTANTGELFF. V gene TRBV12-3 or TRBV12-4 combines with J gene TRBJ2-2; D is perhaps TRBD2 (6 bases). CDR3 length: 17 residues. V lost 6 bases, J lost 0 bases, and 17 bases lay in between.

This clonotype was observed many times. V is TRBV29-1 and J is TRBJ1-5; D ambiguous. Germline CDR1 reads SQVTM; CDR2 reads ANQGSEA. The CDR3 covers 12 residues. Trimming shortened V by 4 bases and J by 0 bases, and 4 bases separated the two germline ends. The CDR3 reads CSVGNSNQPQHF. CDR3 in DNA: TGCAGCGTTGGTAATAGCAATCAGCCCCAGCATTTT.

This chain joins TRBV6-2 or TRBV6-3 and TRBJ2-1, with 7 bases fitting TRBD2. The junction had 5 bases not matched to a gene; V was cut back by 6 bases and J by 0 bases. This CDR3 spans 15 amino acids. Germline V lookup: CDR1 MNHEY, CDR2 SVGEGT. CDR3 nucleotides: TGTGCCAGCAGCCCTAGCGGCCTCTCCTACAATGAGCAGTTCTTC. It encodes CASSPSGLSYNEQFF.

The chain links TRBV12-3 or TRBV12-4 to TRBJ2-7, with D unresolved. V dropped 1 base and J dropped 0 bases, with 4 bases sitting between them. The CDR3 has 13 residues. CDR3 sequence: CASSLDPSYEQYF. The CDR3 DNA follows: TGTGCCAGCAGTTTAGACCCCTCCTACGAGCAGTACTTC.

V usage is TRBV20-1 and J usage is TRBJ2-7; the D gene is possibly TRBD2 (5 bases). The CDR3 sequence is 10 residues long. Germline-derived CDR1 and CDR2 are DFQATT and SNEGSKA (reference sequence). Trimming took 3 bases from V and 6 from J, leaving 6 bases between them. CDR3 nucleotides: TGCAGTGCTAGCGGGGTCGAGCAGTACTTC. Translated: CSASGVEQYF.

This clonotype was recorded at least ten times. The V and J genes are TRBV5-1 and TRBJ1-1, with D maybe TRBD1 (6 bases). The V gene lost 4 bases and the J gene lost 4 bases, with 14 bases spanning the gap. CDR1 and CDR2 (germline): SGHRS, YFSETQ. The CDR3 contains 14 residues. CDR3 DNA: TGCGCCAGCAGCGGACAGAGCGGGAGCACTGAAGCTTTCTTT. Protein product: CASSGQSGSTEAFF.

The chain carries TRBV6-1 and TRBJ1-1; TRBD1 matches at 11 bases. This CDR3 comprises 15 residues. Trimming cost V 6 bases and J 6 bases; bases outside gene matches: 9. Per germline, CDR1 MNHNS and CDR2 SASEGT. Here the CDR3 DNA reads TGTGCCAGCAGCCTCGGGACAGGGGGACTGGCTGAAGCTTTCTTT. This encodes CASSLGTGGLAEAFF.

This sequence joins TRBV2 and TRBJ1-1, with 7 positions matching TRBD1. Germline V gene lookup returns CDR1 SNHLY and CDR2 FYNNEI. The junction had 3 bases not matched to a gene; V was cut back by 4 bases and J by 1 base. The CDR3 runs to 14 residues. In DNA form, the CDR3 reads TGTGCCAGCAGTGGGGACAGATGGAACACTGAAGCTTTCTTT. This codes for CASSGDRWNTEAFF.

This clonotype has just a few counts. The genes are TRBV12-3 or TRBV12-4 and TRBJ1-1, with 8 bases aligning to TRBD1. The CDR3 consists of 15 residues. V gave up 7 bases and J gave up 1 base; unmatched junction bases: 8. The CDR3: CASTTSDRGNTEAFF. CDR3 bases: TGTGCCAGCACCACCTCCGACAGGGGGAACACTGAAGCTTTCTTT.

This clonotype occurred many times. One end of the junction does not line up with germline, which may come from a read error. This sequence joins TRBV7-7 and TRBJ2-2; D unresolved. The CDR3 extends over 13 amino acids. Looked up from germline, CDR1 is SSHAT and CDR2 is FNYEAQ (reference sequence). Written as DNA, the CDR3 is TGTGCTAGCAGCTTAGGAGTTGGGGGGGAGCTGTTTTTT. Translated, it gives CASSLGVGGELFF.

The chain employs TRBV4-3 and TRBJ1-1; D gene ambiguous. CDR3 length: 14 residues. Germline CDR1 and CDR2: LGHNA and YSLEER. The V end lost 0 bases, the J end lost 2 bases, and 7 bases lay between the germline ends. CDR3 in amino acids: CASSQEGGNTEAFF. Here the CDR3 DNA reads TGCGCCAGCAGCCAAGAGGGTGGAAACACTGAAGCTTTCTTT.

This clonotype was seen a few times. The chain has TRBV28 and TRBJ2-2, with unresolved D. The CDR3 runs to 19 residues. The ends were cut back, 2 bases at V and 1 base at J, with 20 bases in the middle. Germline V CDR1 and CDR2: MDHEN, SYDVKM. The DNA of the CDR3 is TGTGCCAGCAGTTTACTTTTGGGCAGTGGGGATAGGAACACCGGGGAGCTGTTTTTT. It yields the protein CASSLLLGSGDRNTGELFF. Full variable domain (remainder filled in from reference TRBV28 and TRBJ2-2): DVKVTQSSRYLVKRTGEKVFLECVQDMDHENMFWYRQDPGLGLRLIYFSYDVKMKEKGDIPEGYSVSREKKERFSLILESASTNQTSMYLCASSLLLGSGDRNTGELFFGEGSRLTVL.

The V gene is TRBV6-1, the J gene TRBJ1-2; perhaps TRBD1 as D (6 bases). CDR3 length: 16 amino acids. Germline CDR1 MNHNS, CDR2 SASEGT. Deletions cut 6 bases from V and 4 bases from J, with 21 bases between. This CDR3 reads CASSFERGRDTYGYTF. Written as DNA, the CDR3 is TGTGCCAGCAGCTTTGAGAGGGGTCGGGACACCTATGGCTACACCTTC.

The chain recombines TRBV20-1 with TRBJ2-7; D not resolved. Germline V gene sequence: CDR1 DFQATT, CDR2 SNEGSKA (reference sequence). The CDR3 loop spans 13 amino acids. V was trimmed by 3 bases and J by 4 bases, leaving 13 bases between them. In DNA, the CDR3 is TGCAGTGCTAGTGAAAGAGCGACGTACGAGCAGTACTTC. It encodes CSASERATYEQYF.

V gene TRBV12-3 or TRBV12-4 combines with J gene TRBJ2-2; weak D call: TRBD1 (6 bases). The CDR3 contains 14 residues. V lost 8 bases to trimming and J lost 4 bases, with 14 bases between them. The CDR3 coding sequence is TGTGCCAGCCTACAGGGTTTCGGCACCGGGGAGCTGTTTTTT. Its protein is CASLQGFGTGELFF.

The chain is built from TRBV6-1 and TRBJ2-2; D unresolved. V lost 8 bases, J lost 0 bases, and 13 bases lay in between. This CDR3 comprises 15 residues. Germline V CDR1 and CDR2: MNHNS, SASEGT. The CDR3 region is CASRWTDANTGELFF. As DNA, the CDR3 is TGTGCCAGCCGGTGGACCGACGCGAACACCGGGGAGCTGTTTTTT.

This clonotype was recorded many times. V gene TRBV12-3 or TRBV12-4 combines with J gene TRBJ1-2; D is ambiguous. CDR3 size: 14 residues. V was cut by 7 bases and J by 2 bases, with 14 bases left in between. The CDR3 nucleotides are TGTGCCAGCACAGTTTCGCCGGAGAACTATGGCTACACCTTC. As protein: CASTVSPENYGYTF.

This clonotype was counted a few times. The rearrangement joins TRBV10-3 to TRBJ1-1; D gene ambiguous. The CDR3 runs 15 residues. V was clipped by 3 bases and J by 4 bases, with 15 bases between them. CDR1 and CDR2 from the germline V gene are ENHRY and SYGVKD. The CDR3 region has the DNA TGTGCCATCAGTGACCCGGCGGGCCCGACCACTGAAGCTTTCTTT. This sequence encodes CAISDPAGPTTEAFF.

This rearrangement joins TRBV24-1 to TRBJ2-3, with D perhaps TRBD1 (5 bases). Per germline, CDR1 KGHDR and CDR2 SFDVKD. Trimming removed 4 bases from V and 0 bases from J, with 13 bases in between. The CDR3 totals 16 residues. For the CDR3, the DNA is TGTGCCACCAGTGACCCCCAGGGCATTAGCACAGATACGCAGTATTTT. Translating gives CATSDPQGISTDTQYF.